The T cell receptor beta chain described here comes from a study of T-cell memory formation after mild COVID-19. Across the study: TCR clusters showed largely donor specificity.

This clonotype was seen a few times. The antigen is not known. Sample barcodes and UMIs were carried by the TCR alpha and TCR beta cDNA libraries that 5'RACE generated with constant-segment primers. TCRdb redid the calling of the 5' RACE reads with MiXCR, one entry per CDR3 protein. This sample has about half a million distinct CDR3 sequences, with approximately 18% found just once. Study-level findings and limits: Clones shrinking from day 15 to 85 showed even CD4/CD8 mixes; later expanders tilted CD4+. CD4+ contracting clones lay mainly in CM and EM, CD8+ ones in EMRA.

The germline V and J ends were trimmed by 1 base and 0 bases, with 9 bases remaining between them. The CDR3 loop spans 15 amino acids. The sequencing sample was made of PBMCs or a T cell subset sorted from them (not recorded which). This sequence was found in an adult woman who had mild COVID-19 (a few samples of this study predate the infection). Cell type and time point are not known. This chain connects TRBV12-3 or TRBV12-4 to TRBJ1-1; a possible D gene is TRBD1 (6 bases). CDR3 region: CASSLGGAVNTEAFF. CDR3 sequence (DNA): TGTGCCAGCAGTTTAGGGGGGGCCGTGAACACTGAAGCTTTCTTT.